The 28 T cell receptor beta chains in this list originate from one sample, sequenced in a study of blood T cell repertoires in COVID-19. The method was immunoSEQ multiplex PCR; TCRdb's version includes in-frame clones alone and lacks a portion of them. The profile shows 150,000 or so clones, around 86% of them singletons. The sequenced material came from peripheral blood. All receptors derive from an elderly man with acute or convalescent COVID-19.

The chain combines TRBV27 with TRBJ1-1; possible D gene TRBD1, 5 bases. With 8 bases removed from V and 0 bases from J, the gap between germline ends came to 16 bases. The germline CDR1 and CDR2 sequences are MNHEY and SMNVEV (reference sequence). The CDR3 has 15 residues. CDR3 loop: CASRGGSKMNTEAFF. The CDR3 nucleotides read TGTGCCAGCCGGGGGGGATCGAAAATGAACACTGAAGCTTTCTTT.

The V gene is TRBV30, the J gene TRBJ1-2, with 7 bases that match TRBD1. V shed 7 bases and J 4 bases; nucleotides not matched to a gene: 9. Germline V gene data show CDR1 as GTSNPN and CDR2 as SVGIG (reference sequence). CDR3 length: 13 residues. This CDR3 is CAYSTGYGYGYTF. CDR3 bases: TGTGCCTACTCGACAGGGTACGGCTATGGCTACACCTTC. Full variable domain (rest looked up from reference TRBV30 and TRBJ1-2): SQTIHQWPATLVQPVGSPLSLECTVEGTSNPNLYWYRQAAGRGLQLLFYSVGIGQISSEVPQNLSASRPQDRQFILSSKKLLLSDSGFYLCAYSTGYGYGYTFGSGTRLTVV.

V usage is TRBV19 and J usage is TRBJ1-6; 7 bases line up with TRBD1. Germline V gene sequence: CDR1 LNHDA, CDR2 SQIVND (reference sequence). Trimming at V came to 3 bases and at J to 7 bases, leaving 3 bases not matched to a gene. There are 14 residues in the CDR3. The CDR3 DNA sequence: TGTGCCAGTAGTATCGTGACAGGGAATTCACCCCTCCACTTT. This translates into CASSIVTGNSPLHF.

The J gene is TRBJ1-6, the V gene TRBV5-1, with TRBD1 matching 7 bases. V gave up 4 bases and J gave up 7 bases; unmatched junction bases: 5. The length of the CDR3 is 14 residues. Germline loops: CDR1 SGHRS, CDR2 YFSETQ. This chain's CDR3 is CASSLPDRNSPLHF. CDR3 in DNA: TGCGCCAGCAGCCTGCCGGACAGGAATTCACCCCTCCACTTT.

V gene TRBV28 combines with J gene TRBJ2-1; possibly TRBD1 for D (8 bases). There are 14 residues in the CDR3. Germline-derived CDR1 and CDR2 are MDHEN and SYDVKM. V was pared by 8 bases and J by 8 bases, with 19 bases between. In DNA, the CDR3 is TGTGCCAGCCACAGGGGGGGAGAGGCATATGAGCAGTTCTTC. Translated: CASHRGGEAYEQFF.

The V call is TRBV27, the J call TRBJ1-2; 10 bases are a match to TRBD1. The V and J ends lost 6 bases and 3 bases, in that order; junction bases with no gene match: 10. The CDR3 is 16 residues long. Germline V CDR1 and CDR2: MNHEY, SMNVEV (reference sequence). For the CDR3, the DNA is TGTGCCAGCAGAAAAGCCTCCGGGACAGGGGACTATGGCTACACCTTC. Translating it yields CASRKASGTGDYGYTF.

V is TRBV6-4 and J is TRBJ2-5; the D is unclear. This CDR3 region has 11 residues. Germline lookup yields CDR1 MRHNA and CDR2 SNTAGT. V gave up 8 bases and J gave up 3 bases, with 7 bases separating them. The CDR3, as DNA: TGTGCCAGCCAGGTAGAAGAGACCCAGTACTTC. Translation gives CASQVEETQYF.

This CDR3 reads CASSLSLPRQGTNSPLHF. In DNA, the CDR3 is TGTGCCAGCAGTTTATCCCTTCCTCGACAGGGAACCAATTCACCCCTCCACTTT. This rearrangement joins TRBV27 to TRBJ1-6, with TRBD1 identical over 7 bases. Trimming cost V 0 bases and J 7 bases; bases outside gene matches: 12. Germline assignment: CDR1 MNHEY and CDR2 SMNVEV (reference sequence). This CDR3 region has 18 residues.

The chain links TRBV24-1 to TRBJ2-5, with TRBD1 matching 9 bases. CDR3 size: 15 residues. The germline gives CDR1 KGHDR, CDR2 SFDVKD. V shed 4 bases, J shed 4 bases, and the junction held 6 bases outside the gene matches. This CDR3 reads CATSDPGQGLETQYF. DNA for the CDR3: TGTGCCACCAGTGACCCGGGACAGGGCTTAGAGACCCAGTACTTC.

V is TRBV5-1 and J is TRBJ1-1; TRBD1 aligns across 12 bases. J gave up 7 bases and V 0 bases, and 7 bases lay outside the gene matches. Germline V lookup: CDR1 SGHRS, CDR2 YFSETQ. The length of the CDR3 is 16 residues. The CDR3 region has the DNA TGCGCCAGCAGCTTGGGGGACAGGGGGCTCGTAAATGAAGCTTTCTTT. Its translation: CASSLGDRGLVNEAFF.

This rearrangement joins TRBV11-1 to TRBJ2-3; 8 bases align to TRBD1. Germline CDR1 reads SGHAT; CDR2 reads FQDESV (reference sequence). The CDR3 is 15 residues long. Trimming removed 8 bases from V and 5 bases from J; junction bases left unmatched: 12. CDR3 nucleotide sequence: TGTGCCAGCGGAGAACAGGGGGGACGGGGAGATACGCAGTATTTT. The encoded protein is CASGEQGGRGDTQYF.

The chain combines TRBV5-1 with TRBJ1-2; D perhaps matches TRBD1 (6 bases). There are 14 residues in the CDR3. Germline V CDR1 and CDR2: SGHRS, YFSETQ. V lost 0 bases, J lost 4 bases, and 10 bases lay in between. CDR3 amino acids: CASSLAGDIYGYTF. For the CDR3, the DNA is TGCGCCAGCAGCTTGGCAGGGGATATCTATGGCTACACCTTC.

The rearrangement links TRBV9 to TRBJ1-3; 8 bases agree with TRBD1. V lost 4 bases and J lost 4; bases outside the gene matches: 1. Germline V gives CDR1 SGDLS, CDR2 YYNGEE. The CDR3 is made up of 13 amino acids. DNA for the CDR3: TGTGCCAGCAGCACAGGGGGGGGAAACACCATATATTTT. Protein: CASSTGGGNTIYF.

The chain employs TRBV3-1 (or the pseudogene TRBV3-2) and TRBJ2-1; D gene ambiguous. Looked up from germline, CDR1 is LGHDT and CDR2 is YNNKEL (reference sequence). The CDR3 has 16 amino acids. Trimming pared 0 bases from V and 0 bases from J, leaving 9 bases between. The CDR3 here is CASSQELLSSYNEQFF. DNA for the CDR3: TGTGCCAGCAGCCAAGAGTTATTGAGCTCCTACAATGAGCAGTTCTTC.

The J gene is TRBJ2-3, the V gene TRBV24-1; D unclear. V was pared by 5 bases and J by 3 bases, with 5 bases between. The CDR3 loop spans 12 amino acids. Germline V lookup: CDR1 KGHDR, CDR2 SFDVKD. In nucleotides, the CDR3 is TGTGCCACCAGTGCCAGGACAGATACGCAGTATTTT. Translation: CATSARTDTQYF.

This chain joins TRBV2 and TRBJ2-1, with 9 bases that match TRBD2. CDR3 length: 15 amino acids. The germline gives CDR1 SNHLY, CDR2 FYNNEI. Trimming took 5 bases from V and 4 from J; bases not matched to a gene: 6. DNA for the CDR3: TGTGCCAGCAGTCCTAGCGGGACGGGTTACAATGAGCAGTTCTTC. Its protein is CASSPSGTGYNEQFF.

This clone was picked up many times. The V call is TRBV4-1, the J call TRBJ1-5; TRBD1 might be the D (5 bases). CDR3 length equals 13 residues. Trimming left V 0 bases short and J 8 bases short, with 8 bases between. CDR1 and CDR2 (germline): MGHRA, YSYEKL. CDR3 amino acids: CASSQDPGKPQHF. CDR3 DNA: TGCGCCAGCAGCCAAGATCCAGGGAAGCCCCAGCATTTT.

V gene TRBV10-3 combines with J gene TRBJ2-3; 14 bases map to TRBD2. The CDR3 is made up of 15 amino acids. V lost 6 bases to trimming and J lost 4 bases; unmatched junction nucleotides: 3. CDR1 ENHRY and CDR2 SYGVKD come from the germline V gene. CDR3 amino acids: CAIRTSGRGPDTQYF. As DNA, the CDR3 is TGTGCCATCAGGACTAGCGGGAGGGGCCCAGATACGCAGTATTTT.

V usage is TRBV20-1 and J usage is TRBJ1-2, with D possibly TRBD1 on 6 matching bases. Trimming cost V 6 bases and J 6 bases, with 11 bases left between them. The CDR3 sequence is 11 residues long. Germline CDR1 reads DFQATT; CDR2 reads SNEGSKA (reference sequence). The CDR3 DNA sequence: TGCAGTGCGCCGAAGGGGGATGGCTACACCTTC. It specifies CSAPKGDGYTF.

The chain carries TRBV27 and TRBJ1-6; no reliable D call. The germline V gene encodes CDR1 MNHEY and CDR2 SMNVEV (reference sequence). This CDR3 is built from 13 residues. V dropped 3 bases and J dropped 9 bases, with 9 bases sitting between them. CDR3 sequence reads: CASSFSGGSPLHF. CDR3 DNA sequence: TGTGCCAGCAGTTTTTCTGGCGGTTCACCCCTCCACTTT.

Notes on this clone: Other DNA sequences in this sample translate to the same CDR3. This chain links TRBV5-1 with TRBJ1-6, with D possibly matching TRBD1 (6 bases). This CDR3 is 13 amino acids long. Per germline, CDR1 SGHRS and CDR2 YFSETQ. V dropped 2 bases and J dropped 7 bases, with 7 bases sitting between them. CDR3: CASSFGQNSPLHF. The CDR3 coding sequence is TGCGCCAGCAGCTTTGGACAGAATTCACCCCTCCACTTT.

CDR3 sequence: CATSDRQGGNQPQHF. Here the CDR3 DNA reads TGTGCCACCAGTGATCGACAGGGCGGCAATCAGCCCCAGCATTTT. The V gene is TRBV24-1, the J gene TRBJ1-5; 7 bases map to TRBD1. Germline lookup yields CDR1 KGHDR and CDR2 SFDVKD. The CDR3 is 15 residues long. J gave up 2 bases and V 3 bases, and 3 bases lay outside the gene matches.

V gene TRBV10-3 combines with J gene TRBJ2-7, with D maybe TRBD2 (6 bases). The CDR3 contains 12 residues. The V gene lost 10 bases and the J gene lost 5 bases, with 15 bases spanning the gap. Germline V gene lookup returns CDR1 ENHRY and CDR2 SYGVKD. The CDR3: CASTGLRNEQYF. The CDR3 coding sequence is TGTGCCAGCACGGGACTCCGGAACGAGCAGTACTTC.

V usage is TRBV11-2 and J usage is TRBJ1-3; TRBD1 matches at 7 bases. The V gene end was trimmed by 3 bases and the J gene end by 6 bases; junction bases not matched to a gene: 5. Germline V gives CDR1 SGHAT, CDR2 FQNNGV. The CDR3 has 14 residues. CDR3 sequence (DNA): TGTGCCAGCAGCTTTGGACAGGAGGCAAACACCATATATTTT. This gives the protein CASSFGQEANTIYF.

The chain joins TRBV3-1 (or the pseudogene TRBV3-2) to TRBJ2-5; 8 bases fit TRBD1. The CDR3 covers 16 residues. Germline CDR1 is LGHDT and CDR2 is YNNKEL (reference sequence). J gave up 6 bases and V 4 bases, and 13 bases lay outside the gene matches. CDR3 loop: CASSLMPGQGEQTQYF. CDR3 coding DNA: TGTGCCAGCAGCCTCATGCCAGGACAGGGTGAACAGACCCAGTACTTC.

The chain couples TRBV21-1 to TRBJ1-2; the DNA was not used to check the table's D call, TRBD1. TRBV21-1 is a known pseudogene. The CDR3 has 15 amino acids. CDR3 sequence: CASSRQDRDEDGYTF. CDR3 in DNA: TGTGCCAGCAGCCGTCAGGACAGGGACGAGGATGGCTACACCTTC.

The chain combines TRBV3-1 (or the pseudogene TRBV3-2) with TRBJ2-7; D is unclear. Germline V CDR1 and CDR2: LGHDT, YNNKEL (reference sequence). Trimming pared 1 base from V and 5 bases from J, leaving 12 bases between. The CDR3 sequence is 14 residues long. DNA for the CDR3: TGTGCCAGCAGCCAAGTGGGTCTCGGAGACGAGCAGTACTTC. It translates to CASSQVGLGDEQYF.

This chain joins TRBV9 and TRBJ2-2; D is possibly TRBD1 (6 bases). Trimming took 0 bases from V and 1 from J, leaving 16 bases between them. The CDR3 has 18 amino acids. Germline V gene sequence: CDR1 SGDLS, CDR2 YYNGEE. The CDR3 loop is CASSVDTRGTRNTGELFF. The CDR3 DNA is TGTGCCAGCAGCGTAGACACAAGGGGGACAAGGAACACCGGGGAGCTGTTTTTT.